Listed below are T cell receptor beta chains from one sample, sequenced in a study of radiation and T cells in renal cell carcinoma. The table came from immunoSEQ multiplex PCR; TCRdb's copy has only in-frame clones and leaves some out. The data contain about 7,900 clones, roughly two thirds of them seen just once; the ten biggest clones take up 40%. Sample: tumor tissue, taken from a patient whose treatment was nephrectomy without radiotherapy. These receptor sequences come from a woman in her 70s with renal cell carcinoma. Both conserved end residues are part of each CDR3. The order of the fields is J gene, D gene, V gene, clone size, CDR3 protein, CDR3 DNA. D genes are given only for firm matches. Where a row states a size, it is once, few, many or the class of an expanded clone; other rows omit it.

j_gene: TRBJ2-3; d_gene: TRBD1; v_gene: TRBV18; abundance: -; CDR3aa: CASSPRGGETDTQYF; CDR3nt: TGTGCCAGCTCACCAAGAGGGGGCGAGACAGATACGCAGTATTTT
j_gene: TRBJ2-6; d_gene: -; v_gene: TRBV29-1; abundance: -; CDR3aa: CSVEDHVHGANVLTF; CDR3nt: TGCAGCGTTGAAGATCACGTACACGGGGCCAACGTCCTGACTTTC
j_gene: TRBJ1-1; d_gene: TRBD1; v_gene: TRBV7-9; abundance: -; CDR3aa: CASSFAGGKGNTEAFF; CDR3nt: TGTGCCAGCAGCTTCGCAGGGGGCAAGGGGAACACTGAAGCTTTCTTT
j_gene: TRBJ1-1; d_gene: -; v_gene: TRBV7-9; abundance: -; CDR3aa: CASSLGQGQRLLNTEAFF; CDR3nt: TGTGCCAGCAGTCTAGGTCAAGGACAGCGATTGTTGAACACTGAAGCTTTCTTT
j_gene: TRBJ2-1; d_gene: -; v_gene: TRBV6-5; abundance: medium-sized; CDR3aa: CASSRQGSYNEQFF; CDR3nt: TGTGCCAGCAGCCGACAAGGGTCCTACAATGAGCAGTTCTTC
j_gene: TRBJ2-3; d_gene: -; v_gene: TRBV9; abundance: -; CDR3aa: CASSDNPDAPGRADTQYF; CDR3nt: TGTGCCAGCAGCGACAACCCCGACGCCCCGGGACGCGCAGATACGCAGTATTTT
j_gene: TRBJ1-6; d_gene: -; v_gene: TRBV11-2; abundance: few; CDR3aa: CASSLIGRASPLHF; CDR3nt: TGTGCCAGCAGCTTAATTGGCAGGGCTTCACCCCTCCACTTT
j_gene: TRBJ2-4; d_gene: TRBD2; v_gene: TRBV5-6; abundance: -; CDR3aa: CASSRRSERGAKNIQYF; CDR3nt: TGTGCCAGCAGCCGTCGGAGCGAGCGGGGGGCTAAAAACATTCAGTACTTC
j_gene: TRBJ1-2; d_gene: -; v_gene: TRBV6-1; abundance: -; CDR3aa: CASSESVGTYGYTF; CDR3nt: TGTGCCAGCAGTGAGTCTGTGGGGACCTATGGCTACACCTTC
j_gene: TRBJ1-5; d_gene: TRBD1; v_gene: TRBV9; abundance: -; CDR3aa: CASSPDRIDQPQHF; CDR3nt: TGTGCCAGCAGCCCGGACAGGATTGATCAGCCCCAGCATTTT